The clone carrying this T cell receptor (beta chain) was found a few times. Its antigen is currently unknown. The CDR3 loop spans 13 amino acids. V was pared by 1 base and J by 4 bases, with 8 bases between. The germline gives CDR1 SGHNT, CDR2 YYREEE (reference sequence). The treatment was: roughly nine-day PBMC culture with coronavirus spike peptide pools or control peptides (ViraFEST assay). Negative selection recovered the CD4+ T cells once they had spent 10 days in culture. These data originate in a study of vaccination and CD4 T cells after COVID-19. Sequencing of cultured CD4+ T cell DNA used the Oncomine TCR Beta short-read assay. It was from cultured CD4+ T cells that genomic DNA was extracted. Each CDR3 protein is one row after TCRdb ran MiXCR on the PCR reads. The data show 10,000 to 15,000 distinct CDR3 sequences, 52% seen once. Study results and caveats: The great majority, 304 of 307 vaccine-specific clones, proved spike mono-reactive in convalescent patients.

The sequence was obtained from a human donor who had recovered from COVID-19. Input material: CD4+ T cells from blood, cultured in vitro. The rearrangement uses TRBV5-4 and TRBJ1-2; no clear D. The CDR3 region is CASSLPAGYGYTF. The CDR3 nucleotides read TGTGCCAGCAGCTTGCCGGCGGGCTATGGCTACACCTTC.